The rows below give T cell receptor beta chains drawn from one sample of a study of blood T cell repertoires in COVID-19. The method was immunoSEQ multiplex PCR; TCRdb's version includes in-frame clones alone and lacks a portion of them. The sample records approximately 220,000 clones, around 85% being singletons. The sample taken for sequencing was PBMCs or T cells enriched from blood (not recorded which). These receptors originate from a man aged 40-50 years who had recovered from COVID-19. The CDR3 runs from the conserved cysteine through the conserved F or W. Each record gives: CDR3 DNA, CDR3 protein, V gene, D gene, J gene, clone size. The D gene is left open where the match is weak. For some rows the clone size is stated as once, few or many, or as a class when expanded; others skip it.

TGTGCCAGCAGCTTAGGACGGTCGGGACAGCGGACAGATACGCAGTATTTT,CASSLGRSGQRTDTQYF,TRBV7-9,TRBD1,TRBJ2-3,NA
TGTGCCACCCTCCCCGACTCCTCCTCCTACAATGAGCAGTTCTTC,CATLPDSSSYNEQFF,TRBV15,NA,TRBJ2-1,NA
TGCGCCAGCAGCAGCCTCCAGGGAGGAGCCTCTGGGGCCAACGTCCTGACTTTC,CASSSLQGGASGANVLTF,TRBV5-1,NA,TRBJ2-6,NA
TGTGCCAGCCATTCCGGGGGACTCAATCAGCCCCAGCATTTT,CASHSGGLNQPQHF,TRBV28,NA,TRBJ1-5,once
TGCAGTGCTAGTTCCGGGACAGGTTATTACGAGCAGTACTTC,CSASSGTGYYEQYF,TRBV20-1,TRBD1,TRBJ2-7,NA
TGTGCCAGTAGTATAGTACTTACCCAAGAGACCCAGTACTTC,CASSIVLTQETQYF,TRBV19,NA,TRBJ2-5,NA
TGTGCCAGCAGCCAGGGGGGGACCCACACAGATACGCAGTATTTT,CASSQGGTHTDTQYF,TRBV4-2,TRBD2,TRBJ2-3,NA
TGTGCCAGCAGTTTGGAGTCCTACGAGCAGTACTTC,CASSLESYEQYF,TRBV28,NA,TRBJ2-7,few
TGCAGCGTCGAGGGACTAGCGGGAGAGGGTGCTTACAATGAGCAGTTCTTC,CSVEGLAGEGAYNEQFF,TRBV29-1,TRBD2,TRBJ2-1,NA
TGTGCCAGCAGCCAAGACAGAGCGGGGAAAGGAGATACGCAGTATTTT,CASSQDRAGKGDTQYF,TRBV4-2,TRBD2,TRBJ2-3,once
TGTGCCAGCAGCCTTAACACCGGGGAGCTGCTTTTT,CASSLNTGELLF,TRBV7-9,NA,TRBJ2-2,NA
TGTGCCACCAGTCCCAGGGGAGGGGAAAAACTGTTTTTT,CATSPRGGEKLFF,TRBV24-1,NA,TRBJ1-4,NA
TGTGCCAGCAGTTTTTATCAGAATCAAGAGACCCAGTACTTC,CASSFYQNQETQYF,TRBV28,NA,TRBJ2-5,NA
TGTGCCAGTAGCGCCGGGACTTCGGTCGCTGAAGCTTTCTTT,CASSAGTSVAEAFF,TRBV19,NA,TRBJ1-1,NA
TGTGCCAGCAGTCGGACAAATGACGAGCAGTACTTC,CASSRTNDEQYF,TRBV6-5,NA,TRBJ2-7,NA
TGTGCCAGCAGCATCGGACAGGGAGGGATCTACGAGCAGTACTTC,CASSIGQGGIYEQYF,TRBV2,NA,TRBJ2-7,NA
TGTGCCAGCAGCTTTTTGGGCGTCTCAAACTATGGCTACACCTTC,CASSFLGVSNYGYTF,TRBV5-8,NA,TRBJ1-2,NA
TGCGCCAGCAGCCTACCTAGCGGGTTAAACAATGAGCAGTTCTTC,CASSLPSGLNNEQFF,TRBV4-1,TRBD2,TRBJ2-1,NA
TGTGCCAGCAGTGACTTTGAAAAACTGTTTTTT,CASSDFEKLFF,TRBV2,NA,TRBJ1-4,NA
TGTGCCAGCAGCCAAACGGACAGAATCTATGGCTACACCTTC,CASSQTDRIYGYTF,TRBV3-1/TRBV3-2,NA,TRBJ1-2,once
TGTGCCAGCAGCTTAGTGGGCAGATCCAACACCATATATTTT,CASSLVGRSNTIYF,TRBV7-2,NA,TRBJ1-3,few
TGTGCCAGCAGTTTATTTTCTAGCGGGAGGGCAAAAGAGACCCAGTACTTC,CASSLFSSGRAKETQYF,TRBV27,TRBD2,TRBJ2-5,NA
TGTGCCAGTAGTACCGTAGCGGGAGTTATATACGAGCAGTACTTC,CASSTVAGVIYEQYF,TRBV19,TRBD2,TRBJ2-7,NA
TGTGCCAGCAGCTCCCTAGCGCAATCACTCAACTCCTACAATGAGCAGTTCTTC,CASSSLAQSLNSYNEQFF,TRBV13,NA,TRBJ2-1,NA
TGTGCCAGCAGGGTACAGGGGCGCATCTCTGGGGCCAACGTCCTGACTTTC,CASRVQGRISGANVLTF,TRBV2,TRBD1,TRBJ2-6,NA
TGCGCCAGCAGCTTAACAGGGACACACGAGCAGTACTTC,CASSLTGTHEQYF,TRBV5-1,NA,TRBJ2-7,NA
TGTGCCAGCAGTTTAGCCGGGTCCCAGAATGAGCAGTACTTC,CASSLAGSQNEQYF,TRBV28,NA,TRBJ2-7,once
TGTGCCAGCAGCCCATCCCTCCGTAGCACTCGAGGTTTGGAGCAGTTCTTC,CASSPSLRSTRGLEQFF,TRBV6-2/TRBV6-3,NA,TRBJ2-1,NA
TGTGCCAGCAGCTTGGGGTCGGTTGAGGAAGCTTTCTTT,CASSLGSVEEAFF,TRBV5-6,NA,TRBJ1-1,NA
TGTGCCACCCACTCCGGGGCCGGGGAGCTGTTTTTT,CATHSGAGELFF,TRBV24-1,NA,TRBJ2-2,once
TGCGCCAGCACCATACTAGCGGGAGGGAACAATGAGCAGTTCTTC,CASTILAGGNNEQFF,TRBV5-1,TRBD2,TRBJ2-1,NA
TGCAGCGTTGAGGAACAGCTTGAAGCTTTCTTT,CSVEEQLEAFF,TRBV29-1,NA,TRBJ1-1,NA
TGTGCCAGCAGGGGGGGACAGATCACCGGGGAGCTGTTTTTT,CASRGGQITGELFF,TRBV2,NA,TRBJ2-2,NA
TGTGCCACCAGCAGAGATTACAAGGAGGAGCAGTTCTTC,CATSRDYKEEQFF,TRBV15,NA,TRBJ2-1,NA
TGTGCCAGCAGTTTTGCCGGCGCCGGGGGGGGAGAGACCCAGTACTTC,CASSFAGAGGGETQYF,TRBV28,TRBD2,TRBJ2-5,NA
TGTGCCAGCAGTCCGACAGCCTACGAGCAGTACTTC,CASSPTAYEQYF,TRBV6-6,NA,TRBJ2-7,NA
TGCGCCAGCAGCTTGGACACAGGGAGCTACGAGCAGTACTTC,CASSLDTGSYEQYF,TRBV5-1,NA,TRBJ2-7,NA
TGTGCCAGCCGATTAGAGGGATATAGCAATCAGCCCCAGCATTTT,CASRLEGYSNQPQHF,TRBV27,NA,TRBJ1-5,NA
TGTGCCAGCAGCTTAGAATTTCGCGGCACCGGGGAGCTGTTTTTT,CASSLEFRGTGELFF,TRBV11-2,NA,TRBJ2-2,once
TGCGCCAGCAGCCAGTTGGCACAGAACCCGTACGAGCAGTACTTC,CASSQLAQNPYEQYF,TRBV4-1,NA,TRBJ2-7,NA
TGTGCCAGCAGTTTACTACAGGGGTTCAACACTGAAGCTTTCTTT,CASSLLQGFNTEAFF,TRBV28,TRBD1,TRBJ1-1,NA
TGTGCCAGCAGCCGTATGGGAGGGTCTGGAAACACCATATATTTT,CASSRMGGSGNTIYF,TRBV3-1/TRBV3-2,NA,TRBJ1-3,NA
TGCGCCAGCAGCCAAGATAGTGGAAGGGGTTACGAGCAGTACTTC,CASSQDSGRGYEQYF,TRBV4-1,NA,TRBJ2-7,once
TGCGCCAGCAGCTCTAAAACAGTGCAAGAGACCCAGTACTTC,CASSSKTVQETQYF,TRBV5-1,NA,TRBJ2-5,NA
TGTGCCAGCAGCCTCTTACTCGCGGGAGGGTATAATGAGCAGTTCTTC,CASSLLLAGGYNEQFF,TRBV25-1,TRBD2,TRBJ2-1,NA
TGCGCCAGCAGCCAGAATCCAGGTTTAGCTTTCTTT,CASSQNPGLAFF,TRBV4-3,NA,TRBJ1-1,NA
TGTGCCACCAGCGGAGGACTAGCGGGGAGGGGAGATACGCAGTATTTT,CATSGGLAGRGDTQYF,TRBV15,TRBD2,TRBJ2-3,NA
TGTGCCAGCAGTGTAGGACAGGGGGCGGCTGGAGGTAACACTGAAGCTTTCTTT,CASSVGQGAAGGNTEAFF,TRBV25-1,TRBD1,TRBJ1-1,NA
TGTGCCAGCAGCTTAGAACTAGCGGGCAGCTACGAGCAGTACTTC,CASSLELAGSYEQYF,TRBV11-2,TRBD2,TRBJ2-7,once
TGTGCCATCAGTGAGTCCATAATCTTAGGGGGCGGTCAGCCCCAGCATTTT,CAISESIILGGGQPQHF,TRBV10-3,TRBD1,TRBJ1-5,NA
TGTGCCATCTTCAGCGGGATAAGCTTTGATGAGCAGTTCTTC,CAIFSGISFDEQFF,TRBV10-3,TRBD2,TRBJ2-1,NA
TGTGCCAGCAGTCTAGGGAGCTCCTACAATGAGCAGTTCTTC,CASSLGSSYNEQFF,TRBV6-1,NA,TRBJ2-1,NA
TGTGCCAGCAGCATACGGACACTAACAGGAAACTATGGCTACACCTTC,CASSIRTLTGNYGYTF,TRBV3-1/TRBV3-2,NA,TRBJ1-2,NA
TGTGCCAGCAGTTTGATTTTGGGGGGCACCGGGGAGCTGTTTTTT,CASSLILGGTGELFF,TRBV27,NA,TRBJ2-2,NA